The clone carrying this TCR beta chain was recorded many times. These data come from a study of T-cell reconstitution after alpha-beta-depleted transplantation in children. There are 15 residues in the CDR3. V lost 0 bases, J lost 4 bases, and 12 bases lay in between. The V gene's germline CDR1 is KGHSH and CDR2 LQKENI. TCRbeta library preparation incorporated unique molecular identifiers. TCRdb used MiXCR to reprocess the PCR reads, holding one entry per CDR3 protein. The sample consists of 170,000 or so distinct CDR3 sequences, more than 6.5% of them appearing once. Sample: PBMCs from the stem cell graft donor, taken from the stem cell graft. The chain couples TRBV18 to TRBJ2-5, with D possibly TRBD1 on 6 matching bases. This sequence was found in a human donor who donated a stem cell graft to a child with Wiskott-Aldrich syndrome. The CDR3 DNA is TGTGCCAGCTCACCACCTTCTACAGGGACAGAGACCCAGTACTTC. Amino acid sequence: CASSPPSTGTETQYF.